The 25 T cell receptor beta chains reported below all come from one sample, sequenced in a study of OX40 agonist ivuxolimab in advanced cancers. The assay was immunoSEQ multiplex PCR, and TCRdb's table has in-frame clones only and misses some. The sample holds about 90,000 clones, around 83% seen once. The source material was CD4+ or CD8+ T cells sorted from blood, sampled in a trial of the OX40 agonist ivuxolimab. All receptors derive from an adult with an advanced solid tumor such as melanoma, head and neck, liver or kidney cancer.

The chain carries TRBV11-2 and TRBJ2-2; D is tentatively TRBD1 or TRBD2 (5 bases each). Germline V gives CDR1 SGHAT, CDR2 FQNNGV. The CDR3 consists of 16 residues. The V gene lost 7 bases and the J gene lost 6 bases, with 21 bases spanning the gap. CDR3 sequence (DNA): TGTGCCAGCACCAAGTGGGGGAGCGGCAGCCCCGGGGAGCTGTTTTTT. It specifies CASTKWGSGSPGELFF.

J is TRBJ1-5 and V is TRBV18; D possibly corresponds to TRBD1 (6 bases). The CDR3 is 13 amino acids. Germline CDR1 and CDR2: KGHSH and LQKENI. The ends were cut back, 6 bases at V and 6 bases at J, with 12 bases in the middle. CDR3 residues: CASSPRGAQPQHF. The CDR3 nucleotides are TGTGCCAGCTCCCCCCGGGGGGCTCAGCCCCAGCATTTT.

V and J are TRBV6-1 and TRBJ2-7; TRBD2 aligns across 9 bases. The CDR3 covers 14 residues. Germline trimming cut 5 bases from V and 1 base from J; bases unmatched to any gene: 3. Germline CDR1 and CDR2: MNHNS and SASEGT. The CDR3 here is CASSFSGGSYEQYV. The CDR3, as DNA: TGTGCCAGCAGTTTTAGCGGGGGATCCTACGAGCAGTACGTC.

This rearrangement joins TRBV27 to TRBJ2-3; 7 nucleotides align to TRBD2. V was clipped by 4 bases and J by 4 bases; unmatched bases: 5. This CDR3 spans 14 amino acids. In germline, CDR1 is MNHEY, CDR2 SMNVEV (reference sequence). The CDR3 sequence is CASSYSAGADTQYF. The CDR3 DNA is TGTGCCAGCAGTTATTCCGCGGGGGCAGATACGCAGTATTTT.

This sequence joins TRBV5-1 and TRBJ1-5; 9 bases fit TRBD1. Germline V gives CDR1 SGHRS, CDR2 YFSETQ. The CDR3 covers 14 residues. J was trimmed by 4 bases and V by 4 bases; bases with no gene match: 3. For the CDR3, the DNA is TGCGCCAGCAGCATTGACAGGGGGAATCAGCCCCAGCATTTT. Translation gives CASSIDRGNQPQHF.

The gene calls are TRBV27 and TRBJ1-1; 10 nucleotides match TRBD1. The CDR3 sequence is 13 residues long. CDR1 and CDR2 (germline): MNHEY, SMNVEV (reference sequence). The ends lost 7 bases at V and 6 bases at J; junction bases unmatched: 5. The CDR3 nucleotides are TGTGCCAGCACTCAAGGACAGGGGGCTGAAGCTTTCTTT. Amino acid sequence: CASTQGQGAEAFF.

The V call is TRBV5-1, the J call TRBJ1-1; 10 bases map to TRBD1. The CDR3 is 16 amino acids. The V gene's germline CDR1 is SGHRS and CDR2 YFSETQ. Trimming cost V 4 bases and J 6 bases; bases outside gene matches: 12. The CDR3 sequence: CASSTYRDRGTSEAFF. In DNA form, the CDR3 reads TGCGCCAGCAGCACTTACCGGGACAGGGGTACTTCTGAAGCTTTCTTT.

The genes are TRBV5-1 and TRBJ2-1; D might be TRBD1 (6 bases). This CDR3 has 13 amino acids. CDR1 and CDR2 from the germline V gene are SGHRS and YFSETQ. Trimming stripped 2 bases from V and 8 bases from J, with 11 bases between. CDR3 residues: CASSFTQGYEQFF. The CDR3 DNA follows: TGCGCCAGCAGCTTTACACAGGGCTATGAGCAGTTCTTC. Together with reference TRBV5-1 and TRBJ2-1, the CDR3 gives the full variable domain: KAGVTQTPRYLIKTRGQQVTLSCSPISGHRSVSWYQQTPGQGLQFLFEYFSETQRNKGNFPGRFSGRQFSNSRSEMNVSTLELGDSALYLCASSFTQGYEQFFGPGTRLTVL.

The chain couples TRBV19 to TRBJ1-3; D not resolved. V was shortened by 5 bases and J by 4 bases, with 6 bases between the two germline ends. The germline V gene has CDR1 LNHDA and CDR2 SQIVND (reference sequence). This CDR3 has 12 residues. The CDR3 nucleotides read TGTGCCAGTAGTCTGTCAGGAAACACCATATATTTT. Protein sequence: CASSLSGNTIYF.

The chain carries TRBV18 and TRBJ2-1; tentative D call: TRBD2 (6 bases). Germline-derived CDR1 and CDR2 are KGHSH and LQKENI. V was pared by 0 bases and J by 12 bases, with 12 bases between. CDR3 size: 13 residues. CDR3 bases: TGTGCCAGCTCACCACCCGGAGGGCCCGCGCAGTTCTTC. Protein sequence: CASSPPGGPAQFF.

This CDR3 is CASSQDTGLAGGSYEQYF. In DNA, the CDR3 is TGTGCCAGCAGCCAAGATACGGGACTAGCGGGAGGCTCCTACGAGCAGTACTTC. The chain is built from TRBV4-2 and TRBJ2-7; 15 positions match TRBD2. J was trimmed by 0 bases and V by 0 bases; bases with no gene match: 3. Germline lookup yields CDR1 LGHNA and CDR2 YNFKEQ. CDR3 length equals 18 residues.

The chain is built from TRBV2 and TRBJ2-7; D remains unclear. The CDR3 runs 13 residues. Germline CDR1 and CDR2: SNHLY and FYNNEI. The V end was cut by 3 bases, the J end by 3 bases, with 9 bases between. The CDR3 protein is CASSDVGSYEQYV. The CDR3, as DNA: TGTGCCAGCAGTGATGTGGGCAGCTACGAGCAGTACGTC.

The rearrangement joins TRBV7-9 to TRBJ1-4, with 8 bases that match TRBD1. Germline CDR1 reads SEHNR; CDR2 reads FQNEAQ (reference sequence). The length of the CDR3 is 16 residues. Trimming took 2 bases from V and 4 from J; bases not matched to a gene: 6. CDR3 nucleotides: TGTGCCAGCAGCTTAAGCGGGACAGGACTTAATGAAAAACTGTTTTTT. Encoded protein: CASSLSGTGLNEKLFF.

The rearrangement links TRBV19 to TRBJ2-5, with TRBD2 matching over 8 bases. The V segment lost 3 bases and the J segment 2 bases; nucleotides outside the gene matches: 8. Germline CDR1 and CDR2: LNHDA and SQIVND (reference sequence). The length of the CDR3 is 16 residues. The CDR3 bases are TGTGCCAGTAGTATCTCCCCCCCTAGCGGGCAAGAGACCCAGTACTTC. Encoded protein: CASSISPPSGQETQYF.

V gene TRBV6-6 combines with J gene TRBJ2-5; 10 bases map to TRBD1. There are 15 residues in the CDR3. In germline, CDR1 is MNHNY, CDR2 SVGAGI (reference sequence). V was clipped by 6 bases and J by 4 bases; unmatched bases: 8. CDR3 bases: TGTGCCAGCAGCCGGGGACAGGGGAAGGGAGAGACCCAGTACTTC. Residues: CASSRGQGKGETQYF.

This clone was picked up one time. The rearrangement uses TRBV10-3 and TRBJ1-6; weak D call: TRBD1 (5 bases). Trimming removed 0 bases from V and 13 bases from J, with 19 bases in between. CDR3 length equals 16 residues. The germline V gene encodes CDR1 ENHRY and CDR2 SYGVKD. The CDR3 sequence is CAISESRRDASRPLHF. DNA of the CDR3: TGTGCCATCAGTGAGTCGAGAAGGGACGCGTCACGGCCCCTCCACTTT.

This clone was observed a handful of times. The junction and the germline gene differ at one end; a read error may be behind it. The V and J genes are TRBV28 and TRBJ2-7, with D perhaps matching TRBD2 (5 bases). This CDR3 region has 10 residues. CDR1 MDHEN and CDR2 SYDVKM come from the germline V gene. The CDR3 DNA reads TGTGCCAGCGGGGTTTGGGAGCCCTCCTTC. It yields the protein CASGVWEPSF.

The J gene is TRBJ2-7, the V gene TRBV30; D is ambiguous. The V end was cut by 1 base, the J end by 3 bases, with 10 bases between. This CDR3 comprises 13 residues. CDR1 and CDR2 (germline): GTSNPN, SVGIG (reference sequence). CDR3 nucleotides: TGTGCCTGGAGTGGGCGGAATAACTACGAGCAGTACTTC. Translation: CAWSGRNNYEQYF.

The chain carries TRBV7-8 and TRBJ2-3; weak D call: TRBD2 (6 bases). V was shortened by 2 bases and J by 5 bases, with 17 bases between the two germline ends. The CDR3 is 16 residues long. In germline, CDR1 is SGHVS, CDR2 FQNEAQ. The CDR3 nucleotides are TGTGCCAGCAGCTTACGCCGCTGGGACTCCATAGATACGCAGTATTTT. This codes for CASSLRRWDSIDTQYF. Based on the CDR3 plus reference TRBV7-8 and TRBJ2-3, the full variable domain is GAGVSQSPRYKVAKRGQDVALRCDPISGHVSLFWYQQALGQGPEFLTYFQNEAQLDKSGLPSDRFFAERPEGSVSTLKIQRTQQEDSAVYLCASSLRRWDSIDTQYFGPGTRLTVL.

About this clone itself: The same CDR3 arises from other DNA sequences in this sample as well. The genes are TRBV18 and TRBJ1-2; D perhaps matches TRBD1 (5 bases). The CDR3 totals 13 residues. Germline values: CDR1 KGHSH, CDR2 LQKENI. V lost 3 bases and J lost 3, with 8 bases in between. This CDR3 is CASSPLGDYGYTF. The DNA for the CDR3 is TGTGCCAGCTCACCCTTGGGGGACTATGGCTACACCTTC.

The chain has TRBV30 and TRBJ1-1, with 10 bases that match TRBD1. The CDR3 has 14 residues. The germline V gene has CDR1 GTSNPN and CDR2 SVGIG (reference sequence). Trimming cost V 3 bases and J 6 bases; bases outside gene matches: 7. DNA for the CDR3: TGTGCCTGGAGCGGCAGACAGGGGGCGCCTGAAGCTTTCTTT. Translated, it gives CAWSGRQGAPEAFF. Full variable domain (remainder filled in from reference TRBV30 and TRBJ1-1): SQTIHQWPATLVQPVGSPLSLECTVEGTSNPNLYWYRQAAGRGLQLLFYSVGIGQISSEVPQNLSASRPQDRQFILSSKKLLLSDSGFYLCAWSGRQGAPEAFFGQGTRLTVV.

CDR3 region: CASSVTSGGAYEQYV. For the CDR3, the DNA is TGTGCCAGCAGTGTGACTAGCGGGGGGGCCTACGAGCAGTACGTC. This chain uses TRBV6-1 with TRBJ2-7; 14 bases are a match to TRBD2. With V trimmed by 4 bases and J by 2 bases, 1 base remained unmatched. The CDR3 is 15 amino acids. Per the germline V gene, CDR1 is MNHNS and CDR2 is SASEGT.

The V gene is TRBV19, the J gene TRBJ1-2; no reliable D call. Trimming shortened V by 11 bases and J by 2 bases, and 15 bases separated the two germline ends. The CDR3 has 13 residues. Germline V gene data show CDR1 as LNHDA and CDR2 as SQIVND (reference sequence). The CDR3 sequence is CALEGILNYGYTF. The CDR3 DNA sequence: TGTGCCTTAGAAGGGATCCTCAACTATGGCTACACCTTC.

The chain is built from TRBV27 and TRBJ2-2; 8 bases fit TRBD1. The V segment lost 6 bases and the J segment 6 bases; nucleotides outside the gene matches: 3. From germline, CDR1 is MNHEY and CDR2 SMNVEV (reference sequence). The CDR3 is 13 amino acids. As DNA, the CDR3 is TGTGCCAGCAGCTGGACAGGGTCCGGGGAGCTGTTTTTT. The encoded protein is CASSWTGSGELFF.

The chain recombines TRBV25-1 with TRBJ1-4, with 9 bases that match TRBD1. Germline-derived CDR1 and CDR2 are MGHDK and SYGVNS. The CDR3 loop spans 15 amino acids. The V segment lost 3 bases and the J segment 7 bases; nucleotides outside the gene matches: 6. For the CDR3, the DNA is TGTGCCAGCAGTGATGACAGGGGGTCAGGTGAAAAACTGTTTTTT. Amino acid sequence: CASSDDRGSGEKLFF.